This T cell receptor (beta chain) came from a study of shared clonotypes between healthy human individuals (dated by TCRdb to 2018 to 2020). Regarding the complete study: The cohort comprised a couple of women and a few men aged 18 to 49 years. To estimate repertoire size and how much clonotype sharing occurs between individuals, the study deeply sequenced the blood TCR repertoires of five healthy adults. Per donor, three plates each were used for CD4 naive and CD4 memory, two for CD8 naive, and one for CD8 memory. Libraries were prepared and TCR repertoires were sequenced by different laboratories using diverse techniques, in order to increase sequencing depth and limit assay-specific biases. Each donor's leukapheresis produced roughly between about 0.8 and 8.9 billion PBMCs. What the work shows at the level of the full study, not this receptor alone: Sharing across a handful of donors was observed for approximately 5% of naive CD4, about 3.2% of naive CD8, roughly 2.4% of memory CD4, and roughly 0.4% of memory CD8 clonotypes. Sampling was restricted to blood, and TCR repertoires in tissue are likely to differ from TCR repertoires in blood. The small number of donors limited the genetic and exposure-history diversity represented. Higher generation probabilities were observed for clonotypes shared by all four sorted-subset donors than for non-shared clonotypes. Rarefaction of sorted-subset datasets indicated incomplete sequencing despite the large sequencing depth. Larger estimated clonotype richness was generally found for naive subsets than for memory subsets. Pairwise subsampling indicated that sequencing depth was expected to affect the degree of clonotype sharing among donors.

With regard to this clone: What this receptor recognizes is not known. No much larger clone is present one base from it, and per-base qualities are unavailable.

For the CD8 naive samples, CD45RO-negative cells were positively selected for CCR7, yielding a CD45RA+CCR7+ population from which TemRA cells were excluded. The donors were healthy, HIV-negative adults who had no recently reported acute infections or vaccinations. All donors were Caucasian adults living in Nashville, Tennessee, USA. After blood collection by leukapheresis, PBMCs were isolated using Ficoll-Histopaque density gradient centrifugation and then cryopreserved in the vapor phase of liquid nitrogen. Analytical flow cytometry was used to check the purity and quantity of every magnetically sorted T cell population. From each sorted fraction, genomic DNA was isolated and quantified by UV absorbance on a Nanodrop 2000c. TCR CDR3 regions were amplified from genomic DNA by multiplex PCR using the deep immunoSEQ assay. For each cell subset, the extracted genomic DNA was distributed evenly across all wells of several immunoSEQ 96-well plates, and each plate served as one replicate. Each replicate PCR for sorted subsets received around 200 ng genomic DNA, equal to about 30,000 T cell genomes. Purified libraries were measured with a Qubit 3.0 fluorometer, size-checked on a Bioanalyzer 2100, and measured again with the KAPA Library Quantification kit. Each immunoSEQ 96-well plate was sequenced on its own single-read 150-cycle Illumina NextSeq 550 flow cell. In the paper's pipeline: Because the immunoSEQ output included only junctional sequences and no quality scores, the filtering could not be the same as the filtering used for full-length reads. To assign V/J genes and CDR3, sequences were annotated using PyIR, a Python wrapper for IgBLAST v1.9, with IMGT germline references. Reads were removed for weak V/J assignments (E-value above 1e-6), missing CDR3, stop codons, out-of-frame junctions, or ambiguous translated residues. A V3J clonotype was defined by an identical inferred V gene, J gene, and CDR3 amino acid sequence. To compute the percentage overlap between repertoires, the number of shared unique clonotypes was divided by the size of the smaller repertoire. RTK rarefaction, the Chao1 estimator, and Recon v2.1 estimates of unobserved clonotypes were used to assess repertoire richness. For all TCRbeta clonotypes obtained by the gDNA method from several donors, generation probabilities were computed with OLGA. Imported from immuneACCESS, the table was reduced by TCRdb to in-frame sequences with V and J called. These copies leave out some clones; in studies compared against another copy, an unresolved V gene accounts for under half, and the cause of the remainder is not known. V and J calls plus clone size are reproduced from that table; the DNA served to infer D and trimming. The sample table lists about 2.1 million clones, 85% to 95% of them with a count of one. Jointly, the top ten make up over 1.5% of the sample.

The CDR3 has 15 amino acids, counting the end cysteine and phenylalanine. The DNA shown is the 45-base CDR3, in frame from base 1. Trimming removed 4 bases from V and 6 bases from J, leaving 19 bases between the germline ends. The germline V gene supplies CDR1 SGHVS and CDR2 FNYEAQ. The origin of this receptor is a man aged 18 to 30 in good health. Some clones in this sample may be carry-over from other donors' samples. This sequence uses TRBV7-6 and TRBJ2-7; tentative D gene TRBD1, with 6 bases matching. Sequenced input: naive CD8+ T cells from PBMCs. The cell subset or site label on this specimen signifies: CD45RA+CCR7+. The CDR3 region: CASSSPQGMVGEQYF. The DNA sequence is given as TGTGCCAGCAGCTCACCACAGGGTATGGTGGGCGAGCAGTACTTC.